This TCR beta chain was sequenced in a study of blood T cell repertoires in COVID-19. Study details: T cells, B-cell-depleted T cells, or PBMCs supplied cDNA or gDNA.

Profiling relied on immunoSEQ multiplex PCR, and the TCRdb table lists in-frame clones only, not all of them. The data contain about 150,000 clones, around four fifths of them seen just once; the ten biggest clones take up 6.2%. Those who participated ranged in age from roughly 18 to 100 years and resided in some 24 US areas. Cohort assignment relied on participant-reported clinical history. Two negative PCRs, clearance, or symptom resolution characterized the recovered Cohort 3 donors. The source material was PBMCs or T cells enriched from blood (not recorded which). The TCR originated in a woman aged 40 to 50 who had recovered from COVID-19.

The chain's CDR3 is CASSEEAGNTGELFF. In nucleotides, the CDR3 is TGCGCCAGCAGTGAAGAAGCGGGGAACACCGGGGAGCTGTTTTTT. V and J are TRBV10-1 and TRBJ2-2, with D possibly TRBD2 on 6 matching bases. The V end lost 3 bases, the J end lost 1 base, and 9 bases lay between the germline ends. Germline CDR1 and CDR2: WNHNN and SYGVQD (reference sequence). The CDR3 totals 15 residues.